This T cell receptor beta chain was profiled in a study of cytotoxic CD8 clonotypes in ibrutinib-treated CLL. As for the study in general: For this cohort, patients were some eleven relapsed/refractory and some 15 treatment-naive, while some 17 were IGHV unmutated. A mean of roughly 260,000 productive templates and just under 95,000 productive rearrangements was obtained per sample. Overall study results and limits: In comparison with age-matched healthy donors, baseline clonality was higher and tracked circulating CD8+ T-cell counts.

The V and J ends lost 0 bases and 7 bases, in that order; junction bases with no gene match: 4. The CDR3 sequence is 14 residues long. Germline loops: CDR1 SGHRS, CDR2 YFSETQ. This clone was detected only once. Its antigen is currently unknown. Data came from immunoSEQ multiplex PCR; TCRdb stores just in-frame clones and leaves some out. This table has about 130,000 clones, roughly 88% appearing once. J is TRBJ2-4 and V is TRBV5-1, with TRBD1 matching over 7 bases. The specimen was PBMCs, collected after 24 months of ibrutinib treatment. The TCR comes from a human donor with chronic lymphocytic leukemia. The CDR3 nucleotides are TGCGCCAGCAGCTTGGGAGGGGGCATGAACATTCAGTACTTC. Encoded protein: CASSLGGGMNIQYF.